The TCR beta chain described here comes from a study of CD8 T cells in Susac syndrome. Sequencing of TCR beta, carried out with a high-throughput approach, was applied to CD8+ and CD4+ T cells from the blood. While CD8+ and CD4+ T cells were isolated negatively, TEMRA cells were enriched by FACS. cDNA came from roughly 0.53 to 1 ug RNA primed by random hexamers. Across 54 Vbeta and 13 Jbeta, immunoSEQ multiplex PCR amplified TCR beta CDR3. Each CDR3 protein is one row after TCRdb ran MiXCR on the immunoSEQ multiplex PCR reads. The table has around 200,000 distinct CDR3 sequences, 85% to 95% seen once. This clonotype was seen just once. Antigen: not known. Per the germline V gene, CDR1 is KGHSH and CDR2 is LQKENI. V gave up 2 bases and J gave up 0 bases, with 5 bases separating them. The CDR3 covers 15 residues. General study findings and limits: A relatively small number of individuals underwent TCR sequencing and HLA analysis.

The receptor was isolated from a human donor with multiple sclerosis. Sequenced: CD4+ T cells from PBMCs. The chain combines TRBV18 with TRBJ2-6; D remains ambiguous. The CDR3 sequence: CASSPSVSGANVLTF. The CDR3 region has the DNA TGTGCCAGCTCACCATCGGTCTCTGGGGCCAACGTCCTGACTTTC.